Included here is one T cell receptor beta chain sequence, with context. TCRdb ran MiXCR on the PCR reads and lists one entry per CDR3 protein. The data hold approximately 670,000 distinct CDR3 sequences, with 15% to 20% observed a single time. This sample is part of a study of molecular identifiers for immune sequencing clone quantification. Germline V gives CDR1 LGHNA, CDR2 YSLEER. With V trimmed by 0 bases and J by 8 bases, 4 bases remained unmatched. This CDR3 has 16 amino acids. The receptor was isolated from a human donor in good health. Some libraries in this study had Jurkat cell RNA spiked in. This chain joins TRBV4-3 and TRBJ2-1; TRBD2 agrees at 13 bases. The sequenced sample was naive CD8+ T cells from blood, with Jurkat cell RNA spiked in. Subset specified: FACS-sorted CD8+CD4-CCR7+CD45RA+ naive T cells. This chain's CDR3 is CASSQEGLAGVHEQFF. CDR3 nucleotides: TGCGCCAGCAGCCAAGAAGGACTAGCGGGAGTCCATGAGCAGTTCTTC.